This T cell receptor (beta chain) was captured by sequencing in a study of human T cells and chemical hapten exposure. Via MiXCR, TCRdb re-called the RACE reads, giving one row per CDR3 protein. The data hold roughly 120,000 distinct CDR3 sequences, with roughly 9% observed a single time. This clonotype occurred many times. Time point reported: healthy volunteer bleed at 2 weeks. Extraction of total RNA was performed on unfractionated whole blood. The specimen was whole blood. The origin of this receptor is a male donor in good health. Some clones in this sample may be carry-over from other donors' samples.

CDR3 sequence reads: CATSRDGEPYEQYF. CDR3 DNA: TGTGCCACCAGCAGAGATGGGGAGCCCTACGAGCAGTACTTC. This chain connects TRBV15 to TRBJ2-7; possible D gene TRBD2, 5 bases. The germline V gene encodes CDR1 LNHNV and CDR2 YYDKDF (reference sequence). This CDR3 spans 14 amino acids. V was clipped by 0 bases and J by 2 bases, with 8 bases between them. Complete variable domain (other parts from reference TRBV15 and TRBJ2-7): DAMVIQNPRYQVTQFGKPVTLSCSQTLNHNVMYWYQQKSSQAPKLLFHYYDKDFNNEADTPDNFQSRRPNTSFCFLDIRSPGLGDTAMYLCATSRDGEPYEQYFGPGTRLTVT.